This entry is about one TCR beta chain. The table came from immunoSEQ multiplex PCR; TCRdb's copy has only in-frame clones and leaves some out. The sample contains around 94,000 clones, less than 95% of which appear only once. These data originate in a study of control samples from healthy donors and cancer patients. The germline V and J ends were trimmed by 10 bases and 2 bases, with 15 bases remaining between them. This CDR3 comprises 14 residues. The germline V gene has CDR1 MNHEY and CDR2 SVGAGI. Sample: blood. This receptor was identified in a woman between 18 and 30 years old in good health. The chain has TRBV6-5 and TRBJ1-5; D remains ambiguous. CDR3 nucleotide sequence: TGTGCCACCCGGAGAAGCGGAGGCAATCAGCCCCAGCATTTT. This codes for CATRRSGGNQPQHF.